The sequence of this T cell receptor beta chain was determined in a study of blood T cell repertoires in COVID-19. About the study: Acute and convalescent COVID-19 specimens originated in the United States, Italy and Spain. The cDNA or gDNA used as material had been derived from T cells, B-cell-depleted T cells, or PBMCs.

The ends were cut back, 8 bases at V and 4 bases at J, with 15 bases in the middle. The germline CDR1 and CDR2 sequences are MNHEY and SMNVEV (reference sequence). This CDR3 is 14 amino acids long. As originally analysed: From reference gene primer amplification, estimates of nucleated cell counts were derived. Method: immunoSEQ multiplex PCR; TCRdb's copy keeps in-frame clones and lacks some. That table furnishes V, J and clone size, whereas the DNA furnished D and trimming. Among under 150,000 clones listed, approximately 80% were seen once. This sequence joins TRBV27 and TRBJ1-3; D not resolved. The sample was peripheral blood. The source of this sequence is a woman aged 45-65 years with acute or convalescent COVID-19. CDR3 coding DNA: TGTGCCAGCGCCTCGGACGGGGTAGGAAACACCATATATTTT. It yields the protein CASASDGVGNTIYF.